This is a list of T cell receptor beta chains from one sample in a study of a mutant IDH1 vaccine in newly diagnosed glioma. Antigens of these TCRs are unknown. Produced via immunoSEQ multiplex PCR; TCRdb's table is partial and in-frame only. The sample lists approximately 79,000 clones; approximately 85% were seen once. The sequences come from PBMCs, collected from a glioma patient whose treatment included an IDH1 peptide vaccine. These receptors all stem from a woman aged 45-65 years with glioma. The CDR3 runs from the conserved cysteine through the conserved F or W. D genes are given only for firm matches. Rows give clone size only sometimes, using once, few, many, or a class for an expanded clone.

J,length,size,V,D,CDR3,DNA
TRBJ1-1,16,.,TRBV2,.,CASSPRGGDYGTEAFF,TGTGCCAGCAGCCCAAGAGGAGGGGATTATGGCACTGAAGCTTTCTTT
TRBJ2-3,15,.,TRBV11-2,.,CASSLVLGVTDTQYF,TGTGCCAGCAGCTTAGTCTTAGGTGTCACAGATACGCAGTATTTT
TRBJ2-3,15,.,TRBV6-1,.,CASSEALQGADTQYF,TGTGCCAGCAGTGAAGCGCTTCAAGGCGCAGATACGCAGTATTTT
TRBJ2-2,17,.,TRBV5-1,TRBD2,CASSFPSGRSNTGELFF,TGCGCCAGCAGCTTCCCTAGCGGGAGGTCAAACACCGGGGAGCTGTTTTTT
TRBJ1-2,13,.,TRBV7-9,.,CASSLSRGQGYTF,TGTGCCAGCAGCCTGTCGAGAGGACAAGGCTACACCTTC
TRBJ1-5,14,once,TRBV28,.,CASSLGVSNQPQHF,TGTGCCAGCAGTTTAGGGGTTAGCAATCAGCCCCAGCATTTT
TRBJ2-7,16,once,TRBV5-6,.,CASSGRGARLIYEQYF,TGTGCCAGCAGCGGAAGGGGGGCCCGCCTGATCTACGAGCAGTACTTC
TRBJ1-1,11,.,TRBV20-1,TRBD1,CSAPTGTEAFF,TGCAGTGCCCCGACAGGGACTGAAGCTTTCTTT
TRBJ2-1,17,.,TRBV18,TRBD2,CASSRVGGPTSYNEQFF,TGTGCCAGCTCACGGGTGGGAGGGCCAACGTCCTACAATGAGCAGTTCTTC
TRBJ2-7,17,.,TRBV11-1,TRBD2,CASSLDVTSGSIYEQYF,TGTGCCAGCAGCTTAGATGTTACTAGCGGGAGCATCTACGAGCAGTACTTC
TRBJ2-1,15,.,TRBV6-5,TRBD2,CASSYGGRVNNEQFF,TGTGCCAGCAGTTACGGTGGGAGGGTGAACAATGAGCAGTTCTTC
TRBJ2-2,18,.,TRBV7-3,TRBD2,CASSLYRAGARWSGELFF,TGTGCCAGCAGCCTATACAGAGCGGGAGCGCGATGGTCCGGGGAGCTGTTTTTT
TRBJ2-7,13,.,TRBV9,TRBD2,CASSRGGPSEQYF,TGTGCCAGCAGCCGGGGGGGGCCCTCCGAGCAGTACTTC
TRBJ2-3,12,.,TRBV6-1,.,CASTRGADTQYF,TGTGCCAGCACCCGGGGAGCAGATACGCAGTATTTT
TRBJ1-6,16,.,TRBV7-9,TRBD1,CASSLLLAQGSSPLHF,TGTGCCAGCTCCCTATTACTGGCACAGGGGTCTTCACCCCTCCACTTT
TRBJ1-1,14,few,TRBV7-9,TRBD1,CASSLSDRDTEAFF,TGTGCCAGCAGCTTATCAGACAGGGACACTGAAGCTTTCTTT
TRBJ1-3,16,.,TRBV5-1,.,CASSLSGPLQGNTIYF,TGCGCCAGCAGCTTGAGTGGCCCTCTTCAGGGAAACACCATATATTTT
TRBJ1-4,14,.,TRBV4-1,.,CASSQGTWGEKLFF,TGCGCCAGCAGCCAAGGGACATGGGGTGAAAAACTGTTTTTT
TRBJ1-1,16,.,TRBV9,.,CASSVDPTGRDTEAFF,TGTGCCAGCAGCGTAGACCCCACAGGGAGGGACACTGAAGCTTTCTTT
TRBJ2-1,20,.,TRBV27,TRBD2,CASSLSSPRTSGRLYNEQFF,TGTGCCAGCAGTTTATCTTCCCCGCGGACTAGCGGGAGGCTCTACAATGAGCAGTTCTTC
TRBJ2-3,14,.,TRBV5-6,TRBD1,CASSYQQGTDTQYF,TGTGCCAGCAGCTACCAACAGGGGACAGATACGCAGTATTTT
TRBJ2-7,15,.,TRBV4-1,TRBD2,CASSQTSGTSYEQYF,TGCGCCAGCAGCCAAACTAGCGGGACCTCCTACGAGCAGTACTTC
TRBJ1-2,14,.,TRBV6-5,.,CASTPRHRNYGYTF,TGTGCCAGCACCCCTCGCCACAGAAACTATGGCTACACCTTC
TRBJ1-1,14,.,TRBV5-4,.,CASSVQGLNTEAFF,TGTGCCAGCAGCGTACAGGGTTTGAACACTGAAGCTTTCTTT
TRBJ2-7,13,.,TRBV19,.,CASSSDGTYEQYF,TGTGCCAGTAGTTCGGACGGTACCTACGAGCAGTACTTC
TRBJ2-7,12,.,TRBV5-5,.,CASSWESYEQYF,TGTGCCAGCAGCTGGGAGTCCTACGAGCAGTACTTC
TRBJ1-2,10,.,TRBV29-1,.,CSVGEAGYTF,TGCAGCGTTGGTGAGGCGGGCTACACCTTC
TRBJ1-2,16,.,TRBV14,.,CASSQVLGRLNYGYTF,TGTGCCAGCAGCCAAGTTTTGGGCCGCCTTAACTATGGCTACACCTTC
TRBJ1-4,13,few,TRBV28,.,CASSLRDGRSVFF,TGTGCCAGCAGTTTGCGGGACGGACGGTCGGTGTTTTTT
TRBJ1-2,14,.,TRBV11-2,TRBD1,CASSFYDRGYGYTF,TGTGCCAGCAGCTTCTACGACAGGGGATATGGCTACACCTTC
TRBJ2-3,13,.,TRBV7-9,TRBD2,CASDTSAADTQYF,TGTGCCAGCGACACTAGCGCCGCAGATACGCAGTATTTT
TRBJ2-1,12,.,TRBV25-1,.,CASSYSYNEQFF,TGTGCCAGCAGTTATTCCTACAATGAGCAGTTCTTC
TRBJ1-1,14,.,TRBV5-1,TRBD1,CASSLGGTGEEAFF,TGCGCCAGCAGCTTGGGTGGGACAGGGGAAGAGGCTTTCTTT
TRBJ2-3,17,.,TRBV19,.,CASSKTGFRIHTDTQYF,TGTGCCAGTAGTAAAACGGGCTTTCGTATCCACACAGATACGCAGTATTTT
TRBJ2-7,14,few,TRBV6-1,.,CASRKTVPAYEQYF,TGTGCCAGCAGGAAAACAGTACCTGCCTACGAGCAGTACTTC
TRBJ1-3,13,.,TRBV25-1,.,CASSESPGNTIYF,TGTGCCAGCAGTGAATCCCCTGGAAACACCATATATTTT
TRBJ2-2,15,.,TRBV19,TRBD2,CASRTSGANTGELFF,TGTGCCAGTAGGACTAGCGGAGCGAACACCGGGGAGCTGTTTTTT
TRBJ1-5,14,.,TRBV2,TRBD1,CASTGGENNQPQHF,TGTGCCAGCACAGGGGGCGAGAACAATCAGCCCCAGCATTTT
TRBJ2-1,15,once,TRBV5-1,TRBD2,CASSPLAGSYNEQFF,TGCGCCAGCAGCCCACTAGCGGGATCCTACAATGAGCAGTTCTTC
TRBJ1-2,15,.,TRBV19,TRBD1,CASRDPRGDPYGYTF,TGTGCCAGTAGGGACCCCAGGGGGGACCCCTATGGCTACACCTTC
TRBJ1-2,13,.,TRBV2,TRBD1,CASSEDRRVGYTF,TGTGCCAGCAGTGAGGACAGGCGCGTAGGCTACACCTTC
TRBJ2-2,14,.,TRBV5-1,.,CASSFKGSTGELFF,TGCGCCAGCAGCTTTAAGGGGTCCACCGGGGAGCTGTTTTTT
TRBJ2-7,14,.,TRBV4-1,.,CASSQGTQGYEQYF,TGCGCCAGCAGCCAAGGGACGCAGGGATACGAGCAGTACTTC
TRBJ2-2,13,.,TRBV5-1,TRBD2,CATREGSTGELFF,TGCGCCACCCGGGAGGGGTCCACCGGGGAGCTGTTTTTT
TRBJ2-2,13,.,TRBV19,.,CASSSRVTGELFF,TGTGCCAGTAGTTCCAGGGTCACCGGGGAGCTGTTTTTT
TRBJ2-3,15,.,TRBV7-3,.,CASSMGVFSTDTQYF,TGTGCCAGCTCCATGGGGGTTTTCAGCACAGATACGCAGTATTTT
TRBJ2-1,15,once,TRBV4-1,.,CASSQEPLDYNEQFF,TGCGCCAGCAGCCAAGAGCCTCTAGATTACAATGAGCAGTTCTTC
TRBJ2-3,17,.,TRBV19,TRBD2,CASSNVDAGASTDTQYF,TGTGCCAGTAGTAACGTCGATGCGGGAGCTAGCACAGATACGCAGTATTTT
TRBJ2-2,14,once,TRBV11-2,.,CASSLARNTGELFF,TGTGCCAGCAGCTTAGCAAGGAACACCGGGGAGCTGTTTTTT
TRBJ1-3,13,.,TRBV9,.,CASSPPAGDTIYF,TGTGCCAGCAGCCCCCCAGCGGGTGACACCATATATTTT
TRBJ2-5,16,.,TRBV4-1,.,CASSQEPGAVQETQYF,TGCGCCAGCAGCCAAGAACCGGGGGCGGTCCAAGAGACCCAGTACTTC
TRBJ2-7,12,.,TRBV27,.,CASSTTPYEQYF,TGTGCCAGCAGTACGACGCCTTACGAGCAGTACTTC
TRBJ1-1,14,.,TRBV7-6,TRBD1,CASSRDRGRTEAFF,TGTGCCAGCAGCCGCGACAGGGGGCGAACTGAAGCTTTCTTT
TRBJ2-6,16,.,TRBV5-1,.,CASSVSGAGGANVLTF,TGCGCCAGCAGCGTCTCAGGAGCCGGTGGGGCCAACGTCCTGACTTTC
TRBJ2-4,16,.,TRBV5-4,TRBD2,CASSRTSGRSSGIQYF,TGTGCCAGCAGCCGGACTAGCGGGAGGTCTAGTGGCATTCAGTACTTC